This T cell receptor beta chain was identified in a study of cytomegalovirus exposure and HLA in healthy donors (dated by TCRdb to about 2017). At the level of the whole study: An earlier analysis of 550 to 700 of the donors reported about 250 Gb of sequence data and some 120 million unique TCR beta sequences from 150 million to 200 million T cells. Roughly 300 gigabases of sequencing data and 70 million to 85 million unique TCR sequences were included in an early release covering around 650 HLA-typed donors. The genetic ancestry cluster associated with self-reported Caucasian donors included about four fifths of the roughly 410 genotyped donors. The study aimed to test whether cataloging public T cell receptors could reveal signatures of past pathogen exposure. The study used immunosequencing to profile the T cell repertoires of around 600 subjects and linked those repertoires to cytomegalovirus serostatus. A separate validation cohort of more than 100 different subjects was used in addition to the approximately 700-subject first cohort. To predict cytomegalovirus infection status, the study combined high-throughput TCR immunosequencing, statistical association of individual TCRs with disease status, and machine learning. A later analysis re-analyzed previously published TCR beta repertoires from 500 to 700 donors and added high-resolution HLA genotyping to study TCR occurrence patterns. Rather than drawing on any new phenotypic data, the later analysis identified candidate immune exposures from TCR beta sequences and the way those sequences occurred across donors. An earlier analysis of 450 to 750 of the donors used high-throughput TCR beta sequencing to judge whether each TCR beta V gene segment behaved as functional or pseudogenic. Donor age, sex, ethnicity and CMV serostatus were collected together with the repertoire data. Genome-wide SNP genotypes for about 55% of the roughly 670 donors were used in a later genetic analysis, which treated that subset as a discovery cohort. Every repertoire in the discovery cohort had been generated on one and the same sequencing platform. Both class I and class II loci were covered by HLA typing, at four-digit resolution. Typing coverage varied by locus: roughly 629-640 donors for A, B, C, DRB1 and DQB1; 500 to 550 for DQA1; some 610 for DPA1; approximately 450 for DPB1. About five DR-DQ haplotypes were treated as single units for association and clustering because of strong linkage in the cohort. On average, around 240,000 unique TCR beta nucleotide sequences were sequenced per donor among 398 genotyped donors of the cohort, with 15% to 20% of those sequences being non-productive.

Library method: the immunoSEQ multiplex PCR assay. A mixture of 60 forward primers for TCR Vbeta segments and 13 reverse primers for TCR Jbeta segments was used in the multiplex PCR. Amplification of the CDR3 region of rearranged TCR beta genes was performed with a multiplex PCR assay on genomic DNA. The amplified TCR beta libraries were sequenced on the Illumina HiSeq System as 87-base-pair reads. In the authors' own workflow: Across the 670 or so repertoires, a later analysis counted tens of millions of unique TCR beta chains, approximately 12 million of which were shared by at least two donors. Raw reads were error-corrected and collapsed into unique sequences with a nearest-neighbor algorithm that merged closely related sequences to remove PCR and sequencing errors. V, D and J gene segments were assigned by aligning CDR3 sequences to IMGT reference sequences. Each retained sequence needed at least a six-nucleotide match to both a V gene segment and a J gene segment. A rearrangement counted as productive if the CDR3 had no stop codons and remained in frame with V and J, and every other rearrangement counted as non-productive. Following IMGT convention, CDR3 was defined as the stretch from the second conserved V-encoded cysteine up to the conserved J-encoded phenylalanine. The earlier analysis of some 540 of the donors excluded any sequence lacking an unambiguous match to a single V gene segment. An earlier analysis of a few hundred of the donors classified V segments as functional when productive rearrangements were above 56.7% and as segregating when the standard deviation between donors was above 5%. To diagnose cytomegalovirus status from the catalog of TCR beta chain sequences, a statistical classification framework was built. V and J gene assignment, in a later analysis, came from comparing TCR nucleotide sequences with IMGT/GENE-DB human TR gene sequences. A later analysis assigned CDR3 sequences and most-parsimonious VDJ recombination scenarios with the TCRdist pipeline. In a later analysis, every TCR beta chain was defined by the combination of its CDR3 amino acid sequence and its V-gene family, and reads without a unique V-gene family were dropped. In a later analysis, fewer than 600 highly shared, low-generation-probability nucleotide sequences were removed to address suspected cross-contamination and a sequencing artifact. In a later analysis, a clonal expansion index was calculated for each public chain from normalized within-repertoire ranks of inferred template counts. A later analysis computed generation probabilities with a VDJ recombination model fitted to out-of-frame rearrangements, and checked the results against IGoR. In a later analysis, hypergeometric tests were used to score TCR-TCR, TCR-HLA and TCR-CMV co-occurrence, with a repertoire-size bias correction applied to TCR pairs. In a later analysis, false discovery rates were estimated by permuting HLA or CMV assignments 20 times. In a later analysis, co-occurring TCRs were grouped using DBSCAN, with TCRdist sequence similarity added in when clustering inside HLA-allele-positive subsets. Repertoires with fewer than 30,000 or more than 120,000 public chains, plus five repertoires with anomalous nucleotide sharing, were excluded from co-occurrence clustering. The source is immuneACCESS, and TCRdb retained only in-frame sequences with V and J called. Part of the clones is not carried over; for the studies checked, unresolved V genes explain less than half of this, and the remainder is unexplained. V, J and clone size reflect that table, while D and trimming were determined from the DNA. This sample holds roughly 190,000 clones; 75% to 90% were observed only once. The ten largest clones add up to approximately 6.3% of the sample.

In total, around 600 healthy bone marrow donors made up the cohort. At the time of sampling, all cohort members were nominally healthy, though unrecorded immune exposures were likely present. The donor was CMV seropositive and was included in the group of approximately 310 seropositive cohort members. Every donor gave a peripheral blood sample, and the peripheral blood mononuclear cells from that sample were used for TCR beta sequencing. The Qiagen DNeasy Blood Extraction Kit was used to extract genomic DNA from the blood cell samples. Taken from cysteine to phenylalanine, the CDR3 has 18 residues. Only the CDR3 DNA is retained, 54 bases long and in frame from the first base. For CDR1 and CDR2, the germline V gene lists LGHNA and YSLEER. The V end gives up 0 bases and the J end 4 bases, leaving 10 bases in the junction not matched to a gene. A remark on this clone: Its antigen target is currently unknown. One base away there is no much larger clone; base qualities are not given.

Here is what the overall study found, with its caveats: The classifier was reported to diagnose cytomegalovirus status with high specificity and sensitivity in both the original and validation cohorts. In an earlier analysis of some 540 of the donors, most TCR beta V segments appeared in productive rearrangements about 90% or about 30% of the time, broadly matching IMGT annotations. A later genetic analysis reported fewer N-insertions in productive TCRs among donors in an Asian-associated ancestry cluster than the roughly 690-donor mean. A later analysis associated about 17,000 TCR beta sequences with specific HLA alleles at a false discovery rate of 0.05. Because counts were too low, seventeen rarely observed V segments, including chromosome 9 orphons, were left out of the earlier analysis of 587 of the donors. It was suggested by the authors that the approach could potentially be generalized to other disease states and immunological phenotypes. Linkage disequilibrium might explain the correlated functional status among segregating V segments, but an unknown experimental factor could not be excluded. In a later genetic analysis, a missense DCLRE1C variant was associated with V-gene and J-gene trimming of TCR beta chains, and the association was replicated in an independent cohort. HLA typing was unavailable for some donors at each locus, so association tests used only the typed subset. Compared with equally common non-associated chains, HLA-associated TCR beta chains in a later analysis were more clonally expanded and had lower generation probabilities. Because the 87-base-pair reads could not distinguish some IMGT-functional V segments, including TRBV6-2 and TRBV6-3, those segments were excluded. Sequencing depth was assumed to be roughly uniform across donors in the presence/absence analyses, though that assumption may not hold. CMV serostatus was the only immune exposure information available for the cohort. A further reported finding was that TCR beta sequences accurately predicted the HLA-A and HLA-B alleles for most subjects in the first cohort. Most TCR sequences were observed very rarely across donors, whereas some public TCRs were present in many individuals. Most CMV-associated TCR beta chains appeared to be HLA-restricted in a later analysis, and the HLA associations seemed to be driven largely by CMV exposure. Strong co-occurrence of HLA alleles, especially DR and DQ, made assigning TCR associations to individual alleles difficult. A later analysis reported that several top co-occurrence clusters appeared linked to parvovirus B19, influenza, CMV and Epstein-Barr virus. In vitro tests confirmed that a few of the cytomegalovirus-associated TCR beta chains recognize cytomegalovirus antigens. A cluster of highly shared sequence variants was judged likely to represent a technical artifact of the sequencing pipeline. A later analysis found that TCR association rates varied across HLA loci, with DRB1 alleles showing the most associated TCRs and HLA-C alleles the fewest. The cohort was sequenced for TCR beta chains only, and without alpha or paired-chain data the features that could be detected were limited. The study listed 170 or so TCR beta chains as associated with cytomegalovirus.

The chain couples TRBV4-3 to TRBJ2-1; TRBD2 matches 9 bases in the middle. The sequencing sample was made of PBMCs. This TCR was recovered from a man aged 35-49 years in good health and CMV-seropositive. The CDR3 has the sequence CASSQDLGAGGLYNEQFF. The base sequence is TGCGCCAGCAGCCAAGATCTGGGAGCGGGGGGCCTATACAATGAGCAGTTCTTC.